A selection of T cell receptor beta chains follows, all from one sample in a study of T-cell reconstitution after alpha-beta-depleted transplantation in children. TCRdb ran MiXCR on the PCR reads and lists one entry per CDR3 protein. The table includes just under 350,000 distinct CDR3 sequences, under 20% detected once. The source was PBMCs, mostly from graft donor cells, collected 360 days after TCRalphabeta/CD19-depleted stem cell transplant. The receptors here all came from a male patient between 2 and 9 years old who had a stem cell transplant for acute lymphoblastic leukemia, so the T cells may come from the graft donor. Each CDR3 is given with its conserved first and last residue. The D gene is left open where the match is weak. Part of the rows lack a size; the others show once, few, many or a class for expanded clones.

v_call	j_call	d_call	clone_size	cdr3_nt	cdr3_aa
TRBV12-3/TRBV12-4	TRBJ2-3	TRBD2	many	TGTGCCAGCAGCCTCAGCGGGAAGGGCGCAGATACGCAGTATTTT	CASSLSGKGADTQYF
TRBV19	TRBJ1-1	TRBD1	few	TGTGCCACTTCAACAGGGGGCACTGAAGCTTTCTTT	CATSTGGTEAFF
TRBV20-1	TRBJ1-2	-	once	TGCTGTGCTAGAGAGGTCAGGGTTGCATGGTGGAACTATGGCTACACCTTC	CCAREVRVAWWNYGYTF
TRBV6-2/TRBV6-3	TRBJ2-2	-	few	TGTGCCAGCAGTTACGCCCTGAGGGGCGGGGAGCTGTTTTTT	CASSYALRGGELFF
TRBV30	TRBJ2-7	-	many	TGTGCCTGGAGTGGTCCCGACAGCTACGAGCAGTACTTC	CAWSGPDSYEQYF
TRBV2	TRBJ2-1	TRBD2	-	TGTGCCAGCAGCGGAGCGGGAGGGAGCCACAATGAGCAGTTCTTC	CASSGAGGSHNEQFF
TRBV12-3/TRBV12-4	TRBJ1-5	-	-	TGTGCCAGCAGTCAGGGACTGTGGGGGAATCAGCCCCAGCATTTT	CASSQGLWGNQPQHF
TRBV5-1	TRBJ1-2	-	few	TGCGCCAGCAGCTTGGGCGAGGGGCCGGTGCATGGCTACACCTTC	CASSLGEGPVHGYTF
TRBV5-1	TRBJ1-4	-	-	TGCGCCAGCAGCTTGGAGACGGGGAATGAAAAACTGTTTTTT	CASSLETGNEKLFF
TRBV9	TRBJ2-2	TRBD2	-	TGTGCCAGCAGCGTAATTGCGGGAGATGTCGGCGGGGAGCTGTTTTTT	CASSVIAGDVGGELFF
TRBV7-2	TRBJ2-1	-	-	TGTGCCAGCAGCTTAGTGCAACGTAGACTAATAGGTTTGGACAATGAGCAGTTCTTC	CASSLVQRRLIGLDNEQFF
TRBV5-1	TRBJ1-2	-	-	TGCGCCAGCAGCTTGGACGGACAGTACTATGGCTACACCTTC	CASSLDGQYYGYTF
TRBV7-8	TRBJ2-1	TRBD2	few	TGTGCCAGCAGCTATTTAGCGGGAGGGCCCACCTACAATGAGCAGTTCTTC	CASSYLAGGPTYNEQFF
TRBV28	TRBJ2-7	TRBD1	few	TGTGCCAGCAGTTTGCCAGGGACAGGGAACTACGAGCAGTACTTC	CASSLPGTGNYEQYF
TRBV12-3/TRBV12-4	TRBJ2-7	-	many	TGTGCCAGCAGCCCCGGGGCCGGGCCCTACGAGCAGTACTTC	CASSPGAGPYEQYF
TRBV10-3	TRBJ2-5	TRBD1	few	TGTGCCATCAGCGATCTCCGGGACAGGGGTGAAGAGACCCAGTACTTC	CAISDLRDRGEETQYF
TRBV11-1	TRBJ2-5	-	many	TGTGCCAGCGTTGCGGGTGGTCAAGAGACCCAGTACTTC	CASVAGGQETQYF
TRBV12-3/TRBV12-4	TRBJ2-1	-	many	TGTGCCAGCAGTGCCACAGGTGGAGGCCGTAATGAGCAGTTCTTC	CASSATGGGRNEQFF
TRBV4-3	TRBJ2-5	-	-	TGCGCCAGCAGCCAAGCCTATTTCTGGGACCAAGAGACCCAGTACTTC	CASSQAYFWDQETQYF
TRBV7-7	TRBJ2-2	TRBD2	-	TGTGCTAGCAGCTTACTTGTCCTAGCGGGAGGGCTGAACACCGGGGAGCTGTTTTTT	CASSLLVLAGGLNTGELFF
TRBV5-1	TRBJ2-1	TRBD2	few	TGCGCCAGCAGCTTGGGTTGGACTAGCCTACTCAATGAGCAGTTCTTC	CASSLGWTSLLNEQFF
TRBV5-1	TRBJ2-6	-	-	TGCGCCAGCACCTCTTCAGGGGCCATCTCTGGGGCCAACGTCCTGACTTTC	CASTSSGAISGANVLTF
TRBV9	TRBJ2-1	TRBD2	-	TGTGCCAGCAGCGTACAGGGGACTAGCGGGAGGGCCTACAATGAGCAGTTCTTC	CASSVQGTSGRAYNEQFF
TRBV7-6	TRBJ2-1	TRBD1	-	TGTGCCAGCAGCTTTTTTGCAGGGGGCTACAATGAGCAGTTCTTC	CASSFFAGGYNEQFF
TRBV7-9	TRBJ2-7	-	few	TGTGCCAGTTGGACAGGGACTAGGTACGAGCAGTACTTC	CASWTGTRYEQYF
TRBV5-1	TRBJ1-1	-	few	TGCGCCAGCAGCTTGGCCGCAGGGGCGACTGAAGCTTTCTTT	CASSLAAGATEAFF
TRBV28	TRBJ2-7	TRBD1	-	TGTGCCAGCAGTTTTAATACAGGGGGCGCTTACGAGCAGTACTTC	CASSFNTGGAYEQYF
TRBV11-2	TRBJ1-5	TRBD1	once	TGTGCCAGCAGCGCTGACAGGGGGGGAGTTAGGCGCAATCAGCCCCAGCATTTT	CASSADRGGVRRNQPQHF
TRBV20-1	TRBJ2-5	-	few	TGCAGTGCTAGAGATCTTGTGGCCCCCAAGGAGACCCAGTACTTC	CSARDLVAPKETQYF
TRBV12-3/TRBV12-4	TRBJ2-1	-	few	TGTGCCAGCGGGGACCAATCGTTCTACAATGAGCAGTTCTTC	CASGDQSFYNEQFF
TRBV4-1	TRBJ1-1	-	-	TGCGCCAGCAGCCAAGGTACTTCCACTGAAGCTTTCTTT	CASSQGTSTEAFF
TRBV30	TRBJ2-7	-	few	TGTGCCTGGAGGCCCCGGGACGGATTCTACGAGCAGTACTTC	CAWRPRDGFYEQYF
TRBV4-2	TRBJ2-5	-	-	TGTGCCAGCAGCCAAGATCGAATAGCACAAGAGACCCAGTACTTC	CASSQDRIAQETQYF
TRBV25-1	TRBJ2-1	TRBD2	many	TGTGCCAGCAGTAACAGCGGGAGGTTCCCCTACAATGAGCAGTTCTTC	CASSNSGRFPYNEQFF
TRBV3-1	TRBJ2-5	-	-	TGTGCCAGCAGCCAAGAGCCCACCCCGGGGCAAGAGACCCAGTACTTC	CASSQEPTPGQETQYF
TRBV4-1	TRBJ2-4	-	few	TGCGCCAGCAGCCAAGGCGGGCCGGGGGCGCGTGCCAAAAACATTCAGTACTTC	CASSQGGPGARAKNIQYF
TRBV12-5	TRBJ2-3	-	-	TGTGCTAGTGGCCTGGCAGATACGCAGTATTTT	CASGLADTQYF
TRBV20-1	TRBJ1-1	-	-	TGCAGTGCTAGTCGCGGGGGTCCGGAGGCTTTCTTT	CSASRGGPEAFF
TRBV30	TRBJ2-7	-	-	TGTGCCTGGAATCGGGACTCCCGTTTCTACGAGCAGTACTTC	CAWNRDSRFYEQYF
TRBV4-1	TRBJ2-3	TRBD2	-	TGCGCCAGCAGCCCCCCCGGAGGAGCTAGCGGGAGGGAAGATACGCAGTATTTT	CASSPPGGASGREDTQYF
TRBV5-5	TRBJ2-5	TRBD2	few	TGTGCCAGCAGCTTGGGAGCGGGAGGAAGGCAAGAGACCCAGTACTTC	CASSLGAGGRQETQYF
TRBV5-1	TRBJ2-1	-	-	TGCGCCAGCAGCTTGGGCAGGGGGGACTACAATGAGCAGTTCTTC	CASSLGRGDYNEQFF
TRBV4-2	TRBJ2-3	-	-	TGTGCCAGCAGGCTTGGGGGAACGACAGATACGCAGTATTTT	CASRLGGTTDTQYF